Each of the 6 T cell receptor beta chains below was sequenced from the same sample in a study of chemoradiotherapy in HPV16-positive cancers. Method: immunoSEQ multiplex PCR; TCRdb's copy keeps in-frame clones and lacks some. The sample has 36,000 or so clones; just under 80% are singletons. The material sequenced was blood, taken from a patient who underwent chemoradiotherapy. These receptors were collected from a human donor with HPV-associated anogenital cancer.

The chain links TRBV5-1 to TRBJ1-1; D ambiguous. V shed 5 bases and J shed 1 base, with 9 bases lying between them. CDR3 size: 13 residues. From germline, CDR1 is SGHRS and CDR2 YFSETQ. CDR3 amino acids: CASRTDSNTEAFF. CDR3 DNA sequence: TGCGCCAGCAGAACGGACTCGAACACTGAAGCTTTCTTT.

The chain couples TRBV5-6 to TRBJ2-2; D is possibly TRBD2 (6 bases). The CDR3 sequence is 15 residues long. The V gene lost 5 bases and the J gene lost 2 bases, with 13 bases spanning the gap. CDR1 SGHDT and CDR2 YYEEEE come from the germline V gene. CDR3 DNA sequence: TGTGCCAGCAGTTCACGGGGGTTTAACACCGGGGAGCTGTTTTTT. Translating gives CASSSRGFNTGELFF.

This clone was detected once. The CDR3 is CASSLTSGAQYNEQFF. As DNA, the CDR3 is TGTGCCAGCTCACTCACTAGCGGGGCCCAATACAATGAGCAGTTCTTC. This sequence joins TRBV18 and TRBJ2-1, with 10 bases matching TRBD2. Germline trimming cut 4 bases from V and 4 bases from J; bases unmatched to any gene: 7. This CDR3 has 16 amino acids. Germline CDR1 and CDR2: KGHSH and LQKENI.

This clone was seen just once. The rearrangement uses TRBV19 and TRBJ1-5; weak D call: TRBD1 (5 bases). CDR3 length equals 14 residues. Trimming removed 10 bases at V and 0 bases at J, with 13 bases between. Per the germline V gene, CDR1 is LNHDA and CDR2 is SQIVND (reference sequence). CDR3 sequence (DNA): TGTGCCACAATAGGACATCTTAGCAATCAGCCCCAGCATTTT. It yields the protein CATIGHLSNQPQHF.

The chain is built from TRBV7-8 and TRBJ2-7; D ambiguous. The CDR3 contains 11 residues. Germline lookup yields CDR1 SGHVS and CDR2 FQNEAQ. The V end was cut by 4 bases, the J end by 5 bases, with 6 bases between. The CDR3 nucleotides are TGTGCCAGCAGCTGGTCCCACGAGCAGTACTTC. It codes for CASSWSHEQYF. Drawing the rest from reference TRBV7-8 and TRBJ2-7, the complete variable domain is GAGVSQSPRYKVAKRGQDVALRCDPISGHVSLFWYQQALGQGPEFLTYFQNEAQLDKSGLPSDRFFAERPEGSVSTLKIQRTQQEDSAVYLCASSWSHEQYFGPGTRLTVT.

The rearrangement links TRBV5-1 to TRBJ2-7; D uncertain. CDR1 and CDR2 (germline): SGHRS, YFSETQ. Deletions cut 0 bases from V and 0 bases from J, with 7 bases between. This CDR3 spans 14 amino acids. The CDR3 region has the DNA TGCGCCAGCAGCTTGGACACAGCCTCCTACGAGCAGTACTTC. Amino acids: CASSLDTASYEQYF. The variable domain in full, completed from reference TRBV5-1 and TRBJ2-7, reads KAGVTQTPRYLIKTRGQQVTLSCSPISGHRSVSWYQQTPGQGLQFLFEYFSETQRNKGNFPGRFSGRQFSNSRSEMNVSTLELGDSALYLCASSLDTASYEQYFGPGTRLTVT.